These 27 T cell receptor beta chains share one sample of origin, sequenced in a study of cytomegalovirus exposure and HLA in healthy donors. PCR employed 60 Vbeta and 13 Jbeta primers. The repertoire was sequenced with immunoSEQ multiplex PCR; TCRdb's copy has only in-frame clones and lacks some. The sample includes about 190,000 clones, over 70% of them seen just once. Sequences were obtained from PBMCs. The receptors here all came from a woman aged 18 to 35 in good health and CMV-seronegative.

This rearrangement joins TRBV25-1 to TRBJ2-7, with TRBD1 matching 10 bases. The CDR3 runs 14 residues. Trimming cost V 4 bases and J 5 bases; bases outside gene matches: 5. CDR1 is MGHDK and CDR2 is SYGVNS in the germline V gene. This chain's CDR3 is CASSVGQGNDEQYF. The CDR3 nucleotides are TGTGCCAGCAGTGTGGGACAGGGGAACGACGAGCAGTACTTC.

This chain connects TRBV27 to TRBJ1-4; tentative D call: TRBD1 (6 bases). The germline V gene encodes CDR1 MNHEY and CDR2 SMNVEV (reference sequence). V shed 5 bases and J shed 8 bases, with 15 bases lying between them. This CDR3 spans 14 amino acids. CDR3 bases: TGTGCCAGCAGTAAACAGGGATTAAGGGAAAAACTGTTTTTT. Its protein product is CASSKQGLREKLFF.

The chain combines TRBV5-5 with TRBJ2-7; 11 nucleotides match TRBD2. The CDR3 totals 16 residues. CDR1 and CDR2 from the germline V gene are SGHKS and YYEKEE (reference sequence). Trimming removed 0 bases from V and 7 bases from J; junction bases left unmatched: 9. The CDR3 sequence: CASSLESIAGGDEQYF. CDR3 DNA: TGTGCCAGCAGCTTGGAGTCAATAGCGGGAGGGGATGAGCAGTACTTC. Complete variable domain (other parts from reference TRBV5-5 and TRBJ2-7): DAGVTQSPTHLIKTRGQQVTLRCSPISGHKSVSWYQQVLGQGPQFIFQYYEKEERGRGNFPDRFSARQFPNYSSELNVNALLLGDSALYLCASSLESIAGGDEQYFGPGTRLTVT.

The chain employs TRBV6-1 and TRBJ1-1, with 10 bases aligning to TRBD1. The CDR3 runs 13 residues. Per the germline V gene, CDR1 is MNHNS and CDR2 is SASEGT. V was pared by 6 bases and J by 4 bases, with 2 bases of the junction left unmatched. CDR3 DNA: TGTGCCAGCAGGAGGACAGGGGGCACTGAAGCTTTCTTT. Encoded protein: CASRRTGGTEAFF.

CDR3 in amino acids: CASSLLRVQTQYF. In DNA, the CDR3 is TGTGCCAGCAGCTTGCTCAGGGTGCAGACCCAGTACTTC. V usage is TRBV5-6 and J usage is TRBJ2-5, with D maybe TRBD1 (5 bases). Germline V gene sequence: CDR1 SGHDT, CDR2 YYEEEE. The ends were cut back, 1 base at V and 6 bases at J, with 10 bases in the middle. The CDR3 has 13 residues.

This chain connects TRBV7-9 to TRBJ2-5, with D possibly matching TRBD1 (6 bases). The germline CDR1 and CDR2 sequences are SEHNR and FQNEAQ (reference sequence). The CDR3 runs to 14 residues. Deletions cut 5 bases from V and 3 bases from J, with 13 bases between. Written as DNA, the CDR3 is TGTGCCAGCAGCAACCGGGACAACAAAGAGACCCAGTACTTC. Its protein product is CASSNRDNKETQYF.

The DNA for the CDR3 is TGTGCCAGCAGCCTGACACGGACAGGCAGCGAGCAGTACTTC. It specifies CASSLTRTGSEQYF. The rearrangement links TRBV6-5 to TRBJ2-7, with TRBD1 matching 7 bases. Trimming removed 6 bases from V and 6 bases from J; junction bases left unmatched: 11. The length of the CDR3 is 14 residues. In germline, CDR1 is MNHEY, CDR2 SVGAGI.

The genes are TRBV19 and TRBJ1-5; D might be TRBD1 (5 bases). V lost 1 base and J 4 bases, leaving 8 bases between the germline ends. Germline V gene data show CDR1 as LNHDA and CDR2 as SQIVND (reference sequence). The CDR3 sequence is 14 residues long. CDR3 in DNA: TGTGCCAGTAGTATAGCAAGGGGTAATCAGCCCCAGCATTTT. Its protein is CASSIARGNQPQHF.

J is TRBJ2-7 and V is TRBV7-6, with TRBD2 matching 11 bases. V lost 4 bases, J lost 6 bases, and 8 bases stayed unmatched. Germline CDR1 and CDR2: SGHVS and FNYEAQ. The CDR3 covers 15 residues. Written as DNA, the CDR3 is TGTGCCAGCAGCTCCTTAGCGGGGGGGCCCTTCGAGCAGTACTTC. Translating it yields CASSSLAGGPFEQYF.

The gene calls are TRBV7-2 and TRBJ2-1; 9 bases match TRBD2. The CDR3 covers 14 residues. V trimming: 4 bases; J trimming: 8 bases; junction bases outside the gene matches: 6. CDR1 is SGHTA and CDR2 is FQGNSA in the germline V gene. The CDR3: CASSSISGSYEQFF. For the CDR3, the DNA is TGTGCCAGCAGCTCTATTAGCGGGAGTTATGAGCAGTTCTTC.

This chain links TRBV30 with TRBJ1-5; 8 bases agree with TRBD1. CDR1 is GTSNPN, CDR2 SVGIG, per germline (reference sequence). The CDR3 is made up of 14 amino acids. The ends lost 5 bases at V and 6 bases at J; junction bases unmatched: 9. CDR3 loop: CAWGVGQGAQPQHF. The CDR3 DNA reads TGTGCCTGGGGGGTCGGGCAGGGGGCTCAGCCCCAGCATTTT.

This sequence joins TRBV4-1 and TRBJ2-5; 10 bases agree with TRBD2. The junction had 11 bases not matched to a gene; V was cut back by 4 bases and J by 0 bases. The CDR3 is 18 amino acids. Germline assignment: CDR1 MGHRA and CDR2 YSYEKL. As DNA, the CDR3 is TGCGCCAGCAGCCTTGGGGCTAGCGGGAGCCTGTACCAAGAGACCCAGTACTTC. This encodes CASSLGASGSLYQETQYF.

V and J are TRBV6-5 and TRBJ1-1, with D possibly matching TRBD1 (5 bases). V lost 7 bases and J 6 bases, leaving 15 bases between the germline ends. Germline V gene sequence: CDR1 MNHEY, CDR2 SVGAGI. The CDR3 contains 13 residues. CDR3 bases: TGTGCCAGCATGGGAGGATGGGGGGCTGAAGCTTTCTTT. Amino acids: CASMGGWGAEAFF.

V is TRBV19 and J is TRBJ1-4; D unclear. Per germline, CDR1 LNHDA and CDR2 SQIVND (reference sequence). V lost 6 bases and J lost 7, with 12 bases in between. This CDR3 contains 13 residues. The CDR3 here is CASRGRGIEKLFF. CDR3 nucleotides: TGTGCCAGTAGAGGTCGGGGAATTGAAAAACTGTTTTTT.

This clone has more than one count but fewer than ten. Written as DNA, the CDR3 is TGCGCCAGCAGCTTGGAGACCGGGGTGAGCTCCTACGAGCAGTACTTC. It translates to CASSLETGVSSYEQYF. The J gene is TRBJ2-7, the V gene TRBV5-1; weak D call: TRBD2 (5 bases). Germline V gene lookup returns CDR1 SGHRS and CDR2 YFSETQ. The germline V and J ends were trimmed by 0 bases and 0 bases, with 13 bases remaining between them. The CDR3 loop spans 16 amino acids.

J is TRBJ1-3 and V is TRBV2, with D perhaps TRBD1 (6 bases). Trimming removed 2 bases at V and 0 bases at J, with 11 bases between. The CDR3 extends over 16 amino acids. CDR1 SNHLY and CDR2 FYNNEI come from the germline V gene. The DNA for the CDR3 is TGTGCCAGCAGTGAACTGGACAGCATCTCTGGAAACACCATATATTTT. Translation: CASSELDSISGNTIYF.

The rearrangement links TRBV7-6 to TRBJ1-2; the match to TRBD1 covers 8 bases. This CDR3 region has 14 residues. The trim removed 1 base at V and 7 bases at J, leaving 5 bases unmatched. Germline V lookup: CDR1 SGHVS, CDR2 FNYEAQ. The DNA for the CDR3 is TGTGCCAGCAGCTTAGGTGGACAGGGTTTTGGCTACACCTTC. The encoded protein is CASSLGGQGFGYTF.

This clone appeared a single time. The chain carries TRBV4-2 and TRBJ1-3; a weak D match, TRBD1 (6 bases). The V gene lost 0 bases and the J gene lost 3 bases, with 6 bases spanning the gap. In germline, CDR1 is LGHNA, CDR2 YNFKEQ. The CDR3 covers 14 residues. The CDR3 loop reads CASSQDRGGNTIYF. The CDR3 DNA follows: TGTGCCAGCAGCCAAGACAGGGGTGGAAACACCATATATTTT.

The chain recombines TRBV13 with TRBJ1-1, with 8 bases lining up with TRBD1. The CDR3 sequence is 14 residues long. The germline gives CDR1 PRHDT, CDR2 FYEKMQ (reference sequence). Germline trimming cut 5 bases from V and 6 bases from J; bases unmatched to any gene: 8. The CDR3 sequence is CASSANRGTSEAFF. The CDR3 DNA reads as TGTGCCAGCAGCGCAAACAGGGGGACGTCTGAAGCTTTCTTT.

This chain joins TRBV5-1 and TRBJ1-6, with 9 bases identical to TRBD1. In germline, CDR1 is SGHRS, CDR2 YFSETQ. This CDR3 has 14 amino acids. V lost 6 bases to trimming and J lost 10 bases; unmatched junction nucleotides: 8. The chain's CDR3 is CASTRDREVSPLHF. CDR3 DNA: TGCGCCAGCACCCGGGACAGGGAAGTATCACCCCTCCACTTT.

This sequence joins TRBV28 and TRBJ1-5; possibly TRBD1 for D (6 bases). The V end lost 11 bases, the J end lost 2 bases, and 19 bases lay between the germline ends. The V gene's germline CDR1 is MDHEN and CDR2 SYDVKM. The length of the CDR3 is 15 residues. The CDR3 spells CAAGGANPGNQPQHF. The CDR3 DNA is TGTGCCGCCGGGGGGGCAAATCCCGGCAATCAGCCCCAGCATTTT.

V gene TRBV5-1 combines with J gene TRBJ2-3, with D perhaps TRBD1 (5 bases). This CDR3 has 15 residues. V was clipped by 5 bases and J by 0 bases, with 13 bases between them. Germline V gene sequence: CDR1 SGHRS, CDR2 YFSETQ. The DNA of the CDR3 is TGCGCCAGCAGAATGGGGCCCTTGAGCACAGATACGCAGTATTTT. This codes for CASRMGPLSTDTQYF.

This clone was counted between two and nine times. This chain links TRBV7-2 with TRBJ1-6; the match to TRBD1 covers 8 bases. V dropped 2 bases and J dropped 7; count of bases not matched to a gene: 4. Per germline, CDR1 SGHTA and CDR2 FQGNSA. The CDR3 extends over 15 amino acids. This CDR3 is CASSLQGARNSPLHF. The CDR3 DNA sequence: TGTGCCAGCAGCTTACAGGGGGCGAGGAATTCACCCCTCCACTTT.

The rearrangement uses TRBV27 and TRBJ2-7, with 7 bases aligning to TRBD2. CDR1 and CDR2 from the germline V gene are MNHEY and SMNVEV (reference sequence). The CDR3 is 11 residues long. V dropped 6 bases and J dropped 7; count of bases not matched to a gene: 3. The CDR3 DNA sequence: TGTGCCAGCAGGGGGGGGGATGAGCAGTACTTC. Protein product: CASRGGDEQYF.

The V gene is TRBV2, the J gene TRBJ1-6; D remains unclear. This CDR3 region has 15 residues. The germline V and J ends were trimmed by 6 bases and 8 bases, with 17 bases remaining between them. Germline lookup yields CDR1 SNHLY and CDR2 FYNNEI. The DNA for the CDR3 is TGTGCCAGCAGCGCCGACCTAGCTGGGGATTCACCCCTCCACTTT. It translates to CASSADLAGDSPLHF.

The DNA of the CDR3 is TGTGCCAGCAGCGTCACTAGCGGGATCTCCTACGAGCAGTACTTC. The encoded protein is CASSVTSGISYEQYF. V usage is TRBV7-8 and J usage is TRBJ2-7; TRBD2 matches 10 bases. The CDR3 runs 15 residues. Germline assignment: CDR1 SGHVS and CDR2 FQNEAQ. With 5 bases clipped from V and 0 bases from J, the junction kept 4 bases outside the gene matches. The full variable domain, completed using reference TRBV7-8 and TRBJ2-7, is GAGVSQSPRYKVAKRGQDVALRCDPISGHVSLFWYQQALGQGPEFLTYFQNEAQLDKSGLPSDRFFAERPEGSVSTLKIQRTQQEDSAVYLCASSVTSGISYEQYFGPGTRLTVT.

The chain links TRBV28 to TRBJ2-7, with 7 bases that match TRBD1. With V trimmed by 7 bases and J by 3 bases, 6 bases remained unmatched. The germline V gene encodes CDR1 MDHEN and CDR2 SYDVKM. This CDR3 is 13 amino acids long. The CDR3: CASTWDRNYEQYF. The CDR3 DNA is TGTGCCAGCACTTGGGACAGAAACTACGAGCAGTACTTC.